This T cell receptor beta chain was observed in a study of cytomegalovirus exposure and HLA in healthy donors. On the study more broadly: The roughly 120 validation repertoires matched the 500 to 750 first-cohort repertoires in platform, a later analysis reported. General observations from the study: Most TCR sequences were seen very rarely across donors, but some public TCRs occurred in many.

This clone was observed once. Its specificity is not known. CDR3 length: 13 residues. The germline gives CDR1 SGHTA, CDR2 FQGNSA. V lost 1 base and J 2 bases, leaving 5 bases between the germline ends. Method: immunoSEQ multiplex PCR; TCRdb's copy keeps in-frame clones and lacks some. The sample holds under 200,000 clones, about 80% seen once. This receptor was obtained from a man aged 18 to 29 in good health and CMV-seropositive. This chain uses TRBV7-2 with TRBJ1-1, with D unresolved. Sequences were obtained from PBMCs. CDR3 nucleotide sequence: TGTGCCAGCAGCTTAGTAGCTAACACTGAAGCTTTCTTT. As protein: CASSLVANTEAFF. The entire variable domain, with the rest obtained from reference TRBV7-2 and TRBJ1-1, is as follows: GAGVSQSPSNKVTEKGKDVELRCDPISGHTALYWYRQSLGQGLEFLIYFQGNSAPDKSGLPSDRFSAERTGGSVSTLTIQRTQQEDSAVYLCASSLVANTEAFFGQGTRLTVV.